The source of this T cell receptor beta chain is a study of blood T cells in healthy people across ages. The CDR3 extends over 14 amino acids. Trimming removed 5 bases at V and 4 bases at J, with 13 bases between. CDR1 is MDHEN and CDR2 is SYDVKM in the germline V gene. It was with a sample-barcoded 5' primer and a J-beta primer mix that a second PCR of roughly 7 to 12 cycles was run. TCRdb recomputed calls from the 5' RACE reads with MiXCR, one row per CDR3 protein. This table has roughly 1 million distinct CDR3 sequences, 25% appearing once. These same records also appear under a second study, on T cells of mothers and their children.

The source is a girl aged 2 to 10 in good health. The chain joins TRBV28 to TRBJ2-3; D remains unclear. The sequenced material came from blood. The CDR3 coding sequence is TGTGCCAGCAGTCAAACCGACTCCTCAGATACGCAGTATTTT. Its translation: CASSQTDSSDTQYF.